This TCR beta chain came from a study of T cell responses to AZD1222 COVID-19 vaccine. This CDR3 has 13 residues. The germline gives CDR1 SGHTA, CDR2 FQGTGA. The V and J ends lost 3 bases and 3 bases respectively, with 5 bases between them. General study findings and limits: After two AZD1222 doses, spike-specific TCR breadth and depth rose versus day 0. Regions left unmutated in variants are reportedly the target of nearly half of spike-specific TCRs. Repertoires were sampled only after the peak T cell response.

Sequencing was performed with immunoSEQ multiplex PCR; in TCRdb, only in-frame clones are kept and a portion is missing. The sample gives more than 95,000 clones, roughly 91% of which show up once; over 8% is in the top ten. For this clone: What it recognizes is unknown.

The chain combines TRBV7-3 with TRBJ2-2; D is uncertain. The sequence derives from an adult in good health. The sample consisted of peripheral blood, taken on day 0 of AZD1222 vaccination. The CDR3 protein is CASSFRDTGELFF. DNA of the CDR3: TGTGCCAGCAGCTTTAGGGACACCGGGGAGCTGTTTTTT. The full variable domain, in which reference TRBV7-3 and TRBJ2-2 provide the parts outside the CDR3, is GAGVSQTPSNKVTEKGKYVELRCDPISGHTALYWYRQSLGQGPEFLIYFQGTGAADDSGLPNDRFFAVRPEGSVSTLKIQRTERGDSAVYLCASSFRDTGELFFGEGSRLTVL.